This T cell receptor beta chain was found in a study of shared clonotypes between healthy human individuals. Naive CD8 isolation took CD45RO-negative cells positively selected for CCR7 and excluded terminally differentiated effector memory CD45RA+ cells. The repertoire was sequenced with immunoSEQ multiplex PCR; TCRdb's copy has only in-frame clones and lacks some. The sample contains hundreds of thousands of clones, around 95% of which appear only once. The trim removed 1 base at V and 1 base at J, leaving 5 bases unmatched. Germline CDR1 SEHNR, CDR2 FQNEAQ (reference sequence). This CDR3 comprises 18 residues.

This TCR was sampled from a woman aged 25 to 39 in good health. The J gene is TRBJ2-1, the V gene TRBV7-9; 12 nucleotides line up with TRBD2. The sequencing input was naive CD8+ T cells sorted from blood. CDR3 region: CASSLGLAGEISYNEQFF. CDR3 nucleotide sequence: TGTGCCAGCAGCTTAGGACTAGCGGGAGAAATTTCCTACAATGAGCAGTTCTTC.